The rows below give T cell receptor beta chains drawn from one sample of a study of cytotoxic CD8 clonotypes in ibrutinib-treated CLL. Repertoires were generated with immunoSEQ multiplex PCR, while TCRdb's copy carries only in-frame clones and drops some. The sample holds about 140,000 clones, less than 95% seen once. The sequencing here drew on PBMCs, taken after 12 months of ibrutinib treatment. The receptors derive from a human donor with chronic lymphocytic leukemia. The CDR3 runs from the conserved cysteine through the conserved F or W. The order of the fields is CDR3 protein, CDR3 DNA, clone size, J gene, V gene, D gene. A D gene is named only where the DNA matches it firmly. Expanded clones get a size class; other rows say once, few or many, or leave the size out.

cdr3_aa: CASSYDSNQPQHF
cdr3_nt: TGTGCCAGCAGTTACGACAGTAATCAGCCCCAGCATTTT
clone_size: once
j_call: TRBJ1-5
v_call: TRBV6-5
d_call: .

cdr3_aa: CAWSASQGMNTEAFF
cdr3_nt: TGTGCCTGGAGTGCGTCACAGGGGATGAACACTGAAGCTTTCTTT
clone_size: few
j_call: TRBJ1-1
v_call: TRBV30
d_call: TRBD1

cdr3_aa: CASSPRVAGHNEQFF
cdr3_nt: TGTGCCAGCAGCCCGAGGGTAGCGGGGCACAATGAGCAGTTCTTC
clone_size: .
j_call: TRBJ2-1
v_call: TRBV27
d_call: TRBD2

cdr3_aa: CAISDSRSSTDTQYF
cdr3_nt: TGTGCCATCAGTGATTCTCGGTCTAGCACAGATACGCAGTATTTT
clone_size: .
j_call: TRBJ2-3
v_call: TRBV10-3
d_call: .

cdr3_aa: CASSSGAPDTQYF
cdr3_nt: TGTGCCAGTTCTAGCGGAGCCCCAGATACGCAGTATTTT
clone_size: .
j_call: TRBJ2-3
v_call: TRBV5-4
d_call: TRBD2

cdr3_aa: CASSSGSGNTIYF
cdr3_nt: TGTGCCAGCAGCTCAGGGTCTGGAAACACCATATATTTT
clone_size: .
j_call: TRBJ1-3
v_call: TRBV7-3
d_call: .

cdr3_aa: CASNQRSASSYEQYF
cdr3_nt: TGTGCCAGCAACCAGAGGAGCGCCAGCTCCTACGAGCAGTACTTC
clone_size: .
j_call: TRBJ2-7
v_call: TRBV6-1
d_call: .

cdr3_aa: CAISESNRGVYNEQFF
cdr3_nt: TGTGCCATCAGTGAGTCAAACAGGGGAGTCTACAATGAGCAGTTCTTC
clone_size: .
j_call: TRBJ2-1
v_call: TRBV10-3
d_call: TRBD1

cdr3_aa: CASRLQGATIQYF
cdr3_nt: TGTGCCAGCAGGTTACAGGGGGCGACCATTCAGTACTTC
clone_size: .
j_call: TRBJ2-4
v_call: TRBV11-2
d_call: TRBD1

cdr3_aa: CASSAGQGAASEQYF
cdr3_nt: TGTGCCAGCAGCGCCGGACAGGGGGCCGCCTCAGAGCAGTACTTC
clone_size: .
j_call: TRBJ2-7
v_call: TRBV9
d_call: TRBD1

cdr3_aa: CASSFGGYGYTF
cdr3_nt: TGTGCCAGCAGTTTCGGGGGGTATGGCTACACCTTC
clone_size: once
j_call: TRBJ1-2
v_call: TRBV28
d_call: .

cdr3_aa: CASSWAFSSGNTIYF
cdr3_nt: TGTGCCAGCAGTTGGGCGTTCTCCTCTGGAAACACCATATATTTT
clone_size: .
j_call: TRBJ1-3
v_call: TRBV6-5
d_call: .

cdr3_aa: CASSSWSEKLFF
cdr3_nt: TGTGCCAGTAGTAGTTGGAGTGAAAAACTGTTTTTT
clone_size: once
j_call: TRBJ1-4
v_call: TRBV28
d_call: .

cdr3_aa: CASSVQQGSANEQFF
cdr3_nt: TGTGCCAGCAGCGTTCAACAGGGGTCCGCCAATGAGCAGTTCTTC
clone_size: .
j_call: TRBJ2-1
v_call: TRBV9
d_call: TRBD1

cdr3_aa: CASSLAGDDEQFF
cdr3_nt: TGTGCCAGCAGCTTAGCAGGGGACGATGAGCAGTTCTTC
clone_size: .
j_call: TRBJ2-1
v_call: TRBV7-2
d_call: .

cdr3_aa: CASSSTGANEKLFF
cdr3_nt: TGTGCCAGCAGTTCGACAGGGGCTAATGAAAAACTGTTTTTT
clone_size: once
j_call: TRBJ1-4
v_call: TRBV28
d_call: TRBD1

cdr3_aa: CASSPVAGVDTEAFF
cdr3_nt: TGTGCCAGCTCACCAGTGGCAGGGGTCGACACTGAAGCTTTCTTT
clone_size: .
j_call: TRBJ1-1
v_call: TRBV18
d_call: .

cdr3_aa: CASSYGQPNEKLFF
cdr3_nt: TGTGCCAGCAGCTACGGACAGCCCAATGAAAAACTGTTTTTT
clone_size: few
j_call: TRBJ1-4
v_call: TRBV14
d_call: .

cdr3_aa: CAISEPGLNTEAFF
cdr3_nt: TGTGCCATCAGTGAGCCAGGGCTGAACACTGAAGCTTTCTTT
clone_size: .
j_call: TRBJ1-1
v_call: TRBV10-3
d_call: .

cdr3_aa: CASSLGATRGGTF
cdr3_nt: TGTGCCAGCAGCTTAGGGGCAACCAGGGGCGGCACCTTC
clone_size: .
j_call: TRBJ1-2
v_call: TRBV11-2
d_call: .

cdr3_aa: CASSLNRVETQYF
cdr3_nt: TGTGCCAGCAGCTTAAACAGGGTAGAGACCCAGTACTTC
clone_size: .
j_call: TRBJ2-5
v_call: TRBV7-2
d_call: .

cdr3_aa: CASSYGRNYEQYF
cdr3_nt: TGTGCCAGCAGCTACGGACGGAACTACGAGCAGTACTTC
clone_size: .
j_call: TRBJ2-7
v_call: TRBV6-5
d_call: .

cdr3_aa: CASSLLRGPEQYF
cdr3_nt: TGTGCCAGCAGCTTATTGCGAGGGCCCGAGCAGTACTTC
clone_size: .
j_call: TRBJ2-7
v_call: TRBV7-2
d_call: .

cdr3_aa: CASSWTSASDNEQFF
cdr3_nt: TGTGCCAGCAGTTGGACTAGCGCCTCCGACAATGAGCAGTTCTTC
clone_size: .
j_call: TRBJ2-1
v_call: TRBV2
d_call: TRBD2

cdr3_aa: CASSSSYSYEQYF
cdr3_nt: TGTGCCAGCAGTTCTAGTTATTCCTACGAGCAGTACTTC
clone_size: .
j_call: TRBJ2-7
v_call: TRBV27
d_call: .

cdr3_aa: CASSVVVRKNSNQPQHF
cdr3_nt: TGTGCCAGCAGCGTAGTAGTCAGAAAAAATAGCAATCAGCCCCAGCATTTT
clone_size: .
j_call: TRBJ1-5
v_call: TRBV9
d_call: .

cdr3_aa: CATSRKLAGVTNEQFF
cdr3_nt: TGTGCCACCAGCAGAAAACTAGCGGGAGTTACCAATGAGCAGTTCTTC
clone_size: .
j_call: TRBJ2-1
v_call: TRBV15
d_call: TRBD2

cdr3_aa: CAWSVLGILTGELFF
cdr3_nt: TGTGCCTGGAGTGTCCTAGGAATTCTCACCGGGGAGCTGTTTTTT
clone_size: .
j_call: TRBJ2-2
v_call: TRBV30
d_call: .

cdr3_aa: CAWSGDRGMSGYTF
cdr3_nt: TGTGCCTGGAGTGGGGACAGGGGTATGAGTGGCTACACCTTC
clone_size: .
j_call: TRBJ1-2
v_call: TRBV30
d_call: TRBD1

cdr3_aa: CASTSPGLASDTQYF
cdr3_nt: TGTGCCAGCACCTCACCGGGACTAGCGTCAGATACGCAGTATTTT
clone_size: .
j_call: TRBJ2-3
v_call: TRBV28
d_call: TRBD2

cdr3_aa: CASSFNRGRNTEAFF
cdr3_nt: TGTGCCAGCAGCTTTAACAGGGGACGGAACACTGAAGCTTTCTTT
clone_size: once
j_call: TRBJ1-1
v_call: TRBV13
d_call: TRBD1

cdr3_aa: CASSEKTGNYNEQFF
cdr3_nt: TGTGCCAGCAGCGAGAAGACAGGGAATTACAATGAGCAGTTCTTC
clone_size: .
j_call: TRBJ2-1
v_call: TRBV9
d_call: TRBD1

cdr3_aa: CASNLMKGEDEKLFF
cdr3_nt: TGTGCCAGCAACCTAATGAAGGGGGAGGATGAAAAACTGTTTTTT
clone_size: .
j_call: TRBJ1-4
v_call: TRBV28
d_call: .

cdr3_aa: CAISDQTGTSGSYEQYF
cdr3_nt: TGTGCCATCAGTGACCAGACCGGGACTAGCGGCAGTTACGAGCAGTACTTC
clone_size: .
j_call: TRBJ2-7
v_call: TRBV10-3
d_call: TRBD2

cdr3_aa: CASREGAAGYQPQHF
cdr3_nt: TGTGCCAGCAGGGAGGGGGCGGCAGGGTATCAGCCCCAGCATTTT
clone_size: .
j_call: TRBJ1-5
v_call: TRBV2
d_call: TRBD1

cdr3_aa: CAISEDRLVLNEQFF
cdr3_nt: TGTGCCATCAGTGAGGATCGACTAGTTCTCAATGAGCAGTTCTTC
clone_size: .
j_call: TRBJ2-1
v_call: TRBV10-3
d_call: .

cdr3_aa: CASRRGGDEKLFF
cdr3_nt: TGTGCCAGCAGGAGGGGGGGCGACGAAAAACTGTTTTTT
clone_size: .
j_call: TRBJ1-4
v_call: TRBV6-5
d_call: .

cdr3_aa: CASSLQGAGAGELFF
cdr3_nt: TGTGCCAGCTCACTACAGGGGGCAGGAGCCGGGGAGCTGTTTTTT
clone_size: .
j_call: TRBJ2-2
v_call: TRBV18
d_call: TRBD1

cdr3_aa: CASSEVTGVEQYF
cdr3_nt: TGTGCCAGCAGTGAAGTGACAGGGGTCGAGCAGTACTTC
clone_size: .
j_call: TRBJ2-7
v_call: TRBV25-1
d_call: TRBD1

cdr3_aa: CASSLDTSGFYEQYF
cdr3_nt: TGTGCCAGCAGCTTAGATACTAGCGGATTCTACGAGCAGTACTTC
clone_size: .
j_call: TRBJ2-7
v_call: TRBV11-2
d_call: TRBD2

cdr3_aa: CASQTPGVEKLFF
cdr3_nt: TGTGCCAGCCAGACGCCTGGGGTTGAAAAACTGTTTTTT
clone_size: once
j_call: TRBJ1-4
v_call: TRBV6-6
d_call: .

cdr3_aa: CASTKLAGGGTDTQYF
cdr3_nt: TGTGCCAGCACAAAACTAGCGGGAGGTGGGACAGATACGCAGTATTTT
clone_size: .
j_call: TRBJ2-3
v_call: TRBV9
d_call: TRBD2

cdr3_aa: CASSHGGAFF
cdr3_nt: TGCGCCAGCAGTCACGGTGGGGCTTTCTTT
clone_size: few
j_call: TRBJ1-1
v_call: TRBV23-1
d_call: .

cdr3_aa: CAWSANTQETQYF
cdr3_nt: TGTGCCTGGAGTGCTAATACCCAAGAGACCCAGTACTTC
clone_size: .
j_call: TRBJ2-5
v_call: TRBV30
d_call: .

cdr3_aa: CASRKREAAIEQFF
cdr3_nt: TGTGCCAGCCGGAAAAGGGAGGCAGCAATTGAGCAGTTCTTC
clone_size: .
j_call: TRBJ2-1
v_call: TRBV28
d_call: .

cdr3_aa: CASSRRGGQETQYF
cdr3_nt: TGTGCCAGTAGTCGTCGAGGAGGTCAAGAGACCCAGTACTTC
clone_size: once
j_call: TRBJ2-5
v_call: TRBV19
d_call: .

cdr3_aa: CASRPNIVALEQYF
cdr3_nt: TGTGCCAGCAGGCCTAACATAGTAGCTCTCGAGCAGTACTTC
clone_size: .
j_call: TRBJ2-7
v_call: TRBV7-2
d_call: .

cdr3_aa: CASSPTGSGNTIYF
cdr3_nt: TGTGCCAGCTCACCTACAGGTTCCGGAAACACCATATATTTT
clone_size: .
j_call: TRBJ1-3
v_call: TRBV18
d_call: .

cdr3_aa: CASSPGQANEKLFF
cdr3_nt: TGCGCCAGCAGCCCGGGACAGGCTAATGAAAAACTGTTTTTT
clone_size: .
j_call: TRBJ1-4
v_call: TRBV5-1
d_call: TRBD1

cdr3_aa: CASSYSLVFSGNTIYF
cdr3_nt: TGTGCCAGCAGTTACTCTCTGGTCTTCTCTGGAAACACCATATATTTT
clone_size: .
j_call: TRBJ1-3
v_call: TRBV6-5
d_call: .

cdr3_aa: CASSLWSRANTGELFF
cdr3_nt: TGTGCCAGCAGTTTATGGTCACGCGCGAACACCGGGGAGCTGTTTTTT
clone_size: once
j_call: TRBJ2-2
v_call: TRBV28
d_call: .

cdr3_aa: CASLRTDTTNYGYTF
cdr3_nt: TGTGCCAGTTTAAGGACAGATACCACAAACTATGGCTACACCTTC
clone_size: .
j_call: TRBJ1-2
v_call: TRBV19
d_call: .

cdr3_aa: CSVEGGTGGYEQYF
cdr3_nt: TGCAGCGTTGAAGGAGGGACAGGGGGGTACGAGCAGTACTTC
clone_size: once
j_call: TRBJ2-7
v_call: TRBV29-1
d_call: TRBD1